This record looks at one TCR beta chain sequence and its context. Naive CD8 cells lacked CD45RO and underwent positive selection for CCR7, leaving out terminally differentiated effector memory CD45RA+ cells. This sample is drawn from a study of shared clonotypes between healthy human individuals. Study in general: Three CD4 naive, three CD4 memory, two CD8 naive and one CD8 memory plate were used per donor.

Germline CDR1 reads MNHEY; CDR2 reads SMNVEV (reference sequence). This CDR3 spans 14 amino acids. Germline trimming cut 1 base from V and 8 bases from J; bases unmatched to any gene: 6. TCRdb keeps only in-frame clones here, not all; method: immunoSEQ multiplex PCR. This repertoire shows about 2 million clones, about 95% found once; its top ten account for 1% to 1.3%. The chain uses TRBV27 and TRBJ1-1, with TRBD1 matching 8 bases. The sample was naive CD8+ T cells sorted from blood. This TCR was recovered from a man between 18 and 29 years old in good health. The CDR3 region is CASSLYRGTAEAFF. The CDR3, as DNA: TGTGCCAGCAGTTTATACAGGGGGACTGCCGAAGCTTTCTTT.